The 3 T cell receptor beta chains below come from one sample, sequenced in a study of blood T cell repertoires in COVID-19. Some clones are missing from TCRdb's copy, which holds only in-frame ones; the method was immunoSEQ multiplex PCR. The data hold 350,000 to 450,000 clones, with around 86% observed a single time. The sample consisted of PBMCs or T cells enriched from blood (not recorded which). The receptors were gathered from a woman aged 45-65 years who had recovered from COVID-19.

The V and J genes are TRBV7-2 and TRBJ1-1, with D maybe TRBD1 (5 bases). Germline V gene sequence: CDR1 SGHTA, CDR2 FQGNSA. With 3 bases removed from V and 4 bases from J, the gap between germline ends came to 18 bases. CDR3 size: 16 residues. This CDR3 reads CASSFLFRAGRTEAFF. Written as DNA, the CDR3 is TGTGCCAGCAGCTTTCTATTTCGTGCAGGGCGCACTGAAGCTTTCTTT.

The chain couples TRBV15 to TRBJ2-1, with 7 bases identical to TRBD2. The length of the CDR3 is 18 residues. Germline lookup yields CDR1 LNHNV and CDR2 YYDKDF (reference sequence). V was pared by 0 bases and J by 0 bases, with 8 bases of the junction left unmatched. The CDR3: CATSRDSGSTSSYNEQFF. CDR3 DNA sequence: TGTGCCACCAGCAGAGATAGCGGGTCCACCAGCTCCTACAATGAGCAGTTCTTC.

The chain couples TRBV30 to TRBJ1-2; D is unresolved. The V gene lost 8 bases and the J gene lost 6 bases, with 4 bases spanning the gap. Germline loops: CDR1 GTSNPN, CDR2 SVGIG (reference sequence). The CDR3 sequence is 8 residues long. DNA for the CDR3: TGTGCCGAGGATGGCTACACCTTC. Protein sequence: CAEDGYTF.